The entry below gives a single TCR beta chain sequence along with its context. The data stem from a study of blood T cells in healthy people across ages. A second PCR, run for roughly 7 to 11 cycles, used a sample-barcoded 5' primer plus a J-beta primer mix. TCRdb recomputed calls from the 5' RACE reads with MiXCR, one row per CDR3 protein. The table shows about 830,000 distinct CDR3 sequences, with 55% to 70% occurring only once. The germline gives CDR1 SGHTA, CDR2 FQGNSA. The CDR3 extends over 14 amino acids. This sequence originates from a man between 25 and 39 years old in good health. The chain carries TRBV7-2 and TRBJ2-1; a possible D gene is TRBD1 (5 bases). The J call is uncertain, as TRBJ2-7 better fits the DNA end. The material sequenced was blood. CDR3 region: CASSLDGQANEQYF. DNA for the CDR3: TGTGCCAGCAGCTTAGACGGACAAGCCAATGAGCAGTACTTC.